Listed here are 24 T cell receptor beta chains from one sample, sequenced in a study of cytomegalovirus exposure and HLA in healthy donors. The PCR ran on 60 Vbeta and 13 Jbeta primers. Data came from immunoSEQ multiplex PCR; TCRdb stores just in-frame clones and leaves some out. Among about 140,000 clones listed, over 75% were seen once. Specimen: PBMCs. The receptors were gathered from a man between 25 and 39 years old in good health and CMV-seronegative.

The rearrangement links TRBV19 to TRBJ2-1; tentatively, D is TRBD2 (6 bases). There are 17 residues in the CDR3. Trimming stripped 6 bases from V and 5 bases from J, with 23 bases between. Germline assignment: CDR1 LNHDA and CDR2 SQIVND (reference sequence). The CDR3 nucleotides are TGTGCCAGTAGGAATATAGAGGCGGGGATAATTAACAATGAGCAGTTCTTC. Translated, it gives CASRNIEAGIINNEQFF.

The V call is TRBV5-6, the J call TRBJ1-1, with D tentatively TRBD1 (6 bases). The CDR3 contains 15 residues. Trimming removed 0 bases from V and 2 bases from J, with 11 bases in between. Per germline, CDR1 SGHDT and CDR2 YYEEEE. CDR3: CASSLVRQVNTEAFF. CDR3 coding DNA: TGTGCCAGCAGCTTGGTGCGACAGGTAAACACTGAAGCTTTCTTT.

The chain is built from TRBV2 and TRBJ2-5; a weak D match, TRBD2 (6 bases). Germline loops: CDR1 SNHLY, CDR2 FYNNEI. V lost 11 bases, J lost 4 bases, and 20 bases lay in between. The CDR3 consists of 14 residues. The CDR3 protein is CAERRGEVRETQYF. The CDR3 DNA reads TGTGCCGAGAGGCGCGGGGAGGTCAGAGAGACCCAGTACTTC.

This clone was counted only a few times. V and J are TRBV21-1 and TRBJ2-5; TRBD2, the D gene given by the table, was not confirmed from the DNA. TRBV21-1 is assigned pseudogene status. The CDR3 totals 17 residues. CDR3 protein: CASRLGRIPSGRETQYF. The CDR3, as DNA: TGTGCCAGCAGACTCGGCCGAATACCCAGCGGCCGTGAGACCCAGTACTTC.

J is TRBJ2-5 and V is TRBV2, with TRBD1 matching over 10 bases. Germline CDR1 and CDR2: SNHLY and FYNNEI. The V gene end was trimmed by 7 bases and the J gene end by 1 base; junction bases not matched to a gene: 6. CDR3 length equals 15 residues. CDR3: CASIGTGVFQETQYF. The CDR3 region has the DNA TGTGCCAGCATTGGGACAGGGGTTTTCCAAGAGACCCAGTACTTC.

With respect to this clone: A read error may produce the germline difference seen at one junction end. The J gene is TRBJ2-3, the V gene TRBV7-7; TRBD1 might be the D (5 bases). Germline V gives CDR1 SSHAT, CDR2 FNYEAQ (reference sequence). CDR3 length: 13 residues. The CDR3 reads CASSQGRTDTQYF. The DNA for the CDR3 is TGTGCTAGCAGCCAGGGCAGAACAGATACGCAGTATTTT.

CDR3 protein: CASSQRGSSQMNEQFF. Written as DNA, the CDR3 is TGTGCCAGCAGCCAAAGGGGTAGCTCCCAGATGAATGAGCAGTTCTTC. This chain joins TRBV7-3 and TRBJ2-1; D possibly corresponds to TRBD1 (5 bases). V lost 5 bases to trimming and J lost 7 bases, with 21 bases between them. CDR1 and CDR2 (germline): SGHTA, FQGTGA. This CDR3 region has 16 residues.

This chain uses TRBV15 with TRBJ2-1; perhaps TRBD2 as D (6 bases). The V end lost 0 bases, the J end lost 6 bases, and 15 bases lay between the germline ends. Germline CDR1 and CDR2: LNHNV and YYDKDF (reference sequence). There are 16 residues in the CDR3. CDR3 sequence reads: CATSRDRDSPSNEQFF. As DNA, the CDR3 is TGTGCCACCAGCAGAGACAGGGACTCCCCTTCCAATGAGCAGTTCTTC.

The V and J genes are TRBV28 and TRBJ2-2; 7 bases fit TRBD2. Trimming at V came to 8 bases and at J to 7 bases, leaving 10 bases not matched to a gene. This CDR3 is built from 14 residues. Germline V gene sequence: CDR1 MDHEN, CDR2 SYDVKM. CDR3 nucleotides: TGTGCCAGCGAGCGACTAGCTAAGGGCGGGGAGCTGTTTTTT. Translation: CASERLAKGGELFF.

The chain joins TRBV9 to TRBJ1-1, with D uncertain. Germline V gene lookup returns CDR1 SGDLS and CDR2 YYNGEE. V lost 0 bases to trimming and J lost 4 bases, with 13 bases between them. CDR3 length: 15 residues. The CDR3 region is CASSVGREVSTEAFF. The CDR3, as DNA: TGTGCCAGCAGCGTAGGAAGGGAGGTGAGCACTGAAGCTTTCTTT.

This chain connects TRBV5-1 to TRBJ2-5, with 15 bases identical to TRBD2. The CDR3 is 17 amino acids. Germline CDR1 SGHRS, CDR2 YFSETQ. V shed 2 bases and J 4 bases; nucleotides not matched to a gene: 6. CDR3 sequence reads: CASSLTGTSGGIETQYF. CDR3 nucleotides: TGCGCCAGCAGCTTAACAGGGACTAGCGGGGGGATAGAGACCCAGTACTTC.

CDR3 in amino acids: CASSLGQGNSPLHF. CDR3 coding DNA: TGCGCCAGCAGCTTGGGACAGGGTAATTCACCCCTCCACTTT. The chain carries TRBV5-1 and TRBJ1-6; 7 positions match TRBD1. CDR1 is SGHRS and CDR2 is YFSETQ in the germline V gene. Trimming removed 0 bases from V and 6 bases from J; junction bases left unmatched: 0. CDR3 length equals 14 residues.

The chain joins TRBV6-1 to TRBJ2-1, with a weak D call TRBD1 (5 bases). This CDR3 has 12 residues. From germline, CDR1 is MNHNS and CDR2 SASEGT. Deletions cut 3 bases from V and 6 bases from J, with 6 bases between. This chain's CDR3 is CASSDQGNEQFF. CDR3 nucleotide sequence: TGTGCCAGCAGTGATCAGGGCAATGAGCAGTTCTTC.

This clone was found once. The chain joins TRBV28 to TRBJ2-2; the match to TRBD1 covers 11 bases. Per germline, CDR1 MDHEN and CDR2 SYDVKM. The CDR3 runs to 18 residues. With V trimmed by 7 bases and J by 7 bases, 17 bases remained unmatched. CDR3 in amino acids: CASTGGGLDRGRFGELFF. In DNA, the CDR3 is TGTGCCAGCACAGGGGGGGGGCTGGACAGGGGGCGCTTCGGGGAGCTGTTTTTT.

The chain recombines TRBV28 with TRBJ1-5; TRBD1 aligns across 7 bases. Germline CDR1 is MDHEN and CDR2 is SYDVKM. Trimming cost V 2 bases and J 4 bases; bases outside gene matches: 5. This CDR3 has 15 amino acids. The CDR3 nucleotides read TGTGCCAGCAGTTTAGCCGAGGACAGGAATCAGCCCCAGCATTTT. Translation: CASSLAEDRNQPQHF. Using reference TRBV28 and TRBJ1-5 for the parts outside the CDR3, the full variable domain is DVKVTQSSRYLVKRTGEKVFLECVQDMDHENMFWYRQDPGLGLRLIYFSYDVKMKEKGDIPEGYSVSREKKERFSLILESASTNQTSMYLCASSLAEDRNQPQHFGDGTRLSIL.

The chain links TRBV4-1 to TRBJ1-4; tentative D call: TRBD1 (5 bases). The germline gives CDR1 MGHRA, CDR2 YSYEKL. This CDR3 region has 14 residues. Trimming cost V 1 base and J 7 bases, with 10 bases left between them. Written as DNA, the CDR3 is TGCGCCAGCAGCCAAGTGGGAGGGGTTGAAAAACTGTTTTTT. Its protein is CASSQVGGVEKLFF.

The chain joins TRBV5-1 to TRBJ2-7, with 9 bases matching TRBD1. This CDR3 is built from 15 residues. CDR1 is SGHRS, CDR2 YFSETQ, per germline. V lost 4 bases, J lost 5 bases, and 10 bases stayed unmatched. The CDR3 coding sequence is TGCGCCAGCAGCCCCAACAGGGGGCGTTACGACGAGCAGTACTTC. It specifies CASSPNRGRYDEQYF. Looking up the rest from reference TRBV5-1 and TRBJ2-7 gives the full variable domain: KAGVTQTPRYLIKTRGQQVTLSCSPISGHRSVSWYQQTPGQGLQFLFEYFSETQRNKGNFPGRFSGRQFSNSRSEMNVSTLELGDSALYLCASSPNRGRYDEQYFGPGTRLTVT.

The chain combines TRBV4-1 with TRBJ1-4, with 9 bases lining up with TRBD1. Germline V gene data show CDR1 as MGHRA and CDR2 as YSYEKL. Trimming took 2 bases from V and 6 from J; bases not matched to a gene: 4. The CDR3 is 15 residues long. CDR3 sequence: CASSQPGQGYEKLFF. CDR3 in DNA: TGCGCCAGCAGCCAACCGGGACAGGGCTATGAAAAACTGTTTTTT.

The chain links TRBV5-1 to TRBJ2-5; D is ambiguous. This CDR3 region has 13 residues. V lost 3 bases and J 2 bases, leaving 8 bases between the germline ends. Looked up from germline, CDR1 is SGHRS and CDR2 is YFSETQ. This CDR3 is CASSSGRQETQYF. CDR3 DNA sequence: TGCGCCAGCAGCTCAGGCAGACAAGAGACCCAGTACTTC. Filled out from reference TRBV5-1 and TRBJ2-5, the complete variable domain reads KAGVTQTPRYLIKTRGQQVTLSCSPISGHRSVSWYQQTPGQGLQFLFEYFSETQRNKGNFPGRFSGRQFSNSRSEMNVSTLELGDSALYLCASSSGRQETQYFGPGTRLLVL.

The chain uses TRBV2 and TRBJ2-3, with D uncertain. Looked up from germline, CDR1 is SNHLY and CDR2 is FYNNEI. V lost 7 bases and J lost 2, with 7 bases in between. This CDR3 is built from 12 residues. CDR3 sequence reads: CASIVITDTQYF. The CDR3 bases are TGTGCCAGCATAGTGATCACAGATACGCAGTATTTT.

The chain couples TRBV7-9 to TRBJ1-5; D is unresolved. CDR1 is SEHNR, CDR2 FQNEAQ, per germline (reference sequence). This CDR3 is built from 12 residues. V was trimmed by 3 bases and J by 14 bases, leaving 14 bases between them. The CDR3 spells CASSFGVAPEHF. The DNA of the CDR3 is TGTGCCAGCAGCTTTGGAGTCGCCCCCGAGCATTTT.

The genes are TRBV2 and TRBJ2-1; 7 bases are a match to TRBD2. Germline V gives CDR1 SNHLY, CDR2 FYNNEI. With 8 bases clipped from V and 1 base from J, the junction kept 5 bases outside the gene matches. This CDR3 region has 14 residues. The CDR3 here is CASLRGDSYNEQFF. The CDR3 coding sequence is TGTGCCAGCCTCCGGGGGGATTCCTACAATGAGCAGTTCTTC.

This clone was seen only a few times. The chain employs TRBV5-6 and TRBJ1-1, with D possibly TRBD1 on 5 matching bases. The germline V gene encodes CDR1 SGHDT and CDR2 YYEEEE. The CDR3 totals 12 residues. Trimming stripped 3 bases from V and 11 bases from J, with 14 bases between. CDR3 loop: CASSSQGSGAFF. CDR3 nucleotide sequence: TGTGCCAGCAGCTCCCAGGGAAGTGGGGCTTTCTTT.

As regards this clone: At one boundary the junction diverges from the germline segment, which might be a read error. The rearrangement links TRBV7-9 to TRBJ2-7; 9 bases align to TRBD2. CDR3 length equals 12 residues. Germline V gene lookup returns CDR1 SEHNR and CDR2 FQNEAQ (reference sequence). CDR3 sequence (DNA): TGTTCCAGCAGCTTTGGACTAGCGGAGCAGTACTTC. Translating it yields CSSSFGLAEQYF.